The 25 T cell receptor beta chains given below trace back to one sample, sequenced in a study of shared clonotypes between healthy human individuals. The naive CD8 fraction comprised CD45RO-negative cells positively selected for CCR7 and excluded terminally differentiated effector memory CD45RA+ cells. Data came from immunoSEQ multiplex PCR; TCRdb stores just in-frame clones and leaves some out. This sample yields around 2,100,000 clones, of which 85% to 95% are seen a single time; approximately 1.2% belongs to the top ten. Sequenced sample: naive CD8+ T cells sorted from blood. The receptor source for this set is a man in his late teens or twenties in good health.

The J gene is TRBJ1-1, the V gene TRBV9; no firm D call. CDR3 size: 13 residues. Trimming took 4 bases from V and 3 from J, leaving 10 bases between them. Germline CDR1 is SGDLS and CDR2 is YYNGEE. In DNA form, the CDR3 reads TGTGCCAGCAGCTTTTTCTCGGACACTGAAGCTTTCTTT. Its protein product is CASSFFSDTEAFF.

V and J are TRBV28 and TRBJ1-2; D not resolved. The ends were cut back, 8 bases at V and 0 bases at J, with 10 bases in the middle. CDR1 and CDR2 from the germline V gene are MDHEN and SYDVKM. This CDR3 contains 13 residues. The CDR3 sequence: CASCVRANYGYTF. As DNA, the CDR3 is TGTGCCAGCTGCGTCCGGGCTAACTATGGCTACACCTTC.

The genes are TRBV9 and TRBJ1-1; the D gene is possibly TRBD1 (5 bases). V dropped 4 bases and J dropped 7 bases, with 14 bases sitting between them. The CDR3 has 13 residues. CDR1 and CDR2 from the germline V gene are SGDLS and YYNGEE. This CDR3 reads CASSPWGGGEAFF. The CDR3 DNA sequence: TGTGCCAGCAGCCCCTGGGGGGGAGGTGAAGCTTTCTTT.

A note on this clone: The same CDR3 arises from other DNA sequences in this sample as well. This chain joins TRBV20-1 and TRBJ2-5, with D unresolved. CDR1 is DFQATT, CDR2 SNEGSKA, per germline (reference sequence). V lost 3 bases and J 4 bases, leaving 6 bases between the germline ends. This CDR3 has 11 residues. The CDR3 sequence is CSASSGETQYF. As DNA, the CDR3 is TGCAGTGCTAGTAGTGGAGAGACCCAGTACTTC.

The J gene is TRBJ1-1, the V gene TRBV11-2; D not certain. V was trimmed by 0 bases and J by 0 bases, leaving 11 bases between them. The CDR3 length is 16 residues. The germline gives CDR1 SGHAT, CDR2 FQNNGV. CDR3: CASSLDDKPMNTEAFF. The CDR3 DNA sequence: TGTGCCAGCAGCTTAGATGATAAACCCATGAACACTGAAGCTTTCTTT.

The chain links TRBV5-8 to TRBJ2-5, with D unresolved. Germline CDR1 and CDR2: SGHTS and YDEGEE. V lost 0 bases and J 1 base, leaving 10 bases between the germline ends. CDR3 size: 15 residues. The CDR3 reads CASSLEASFQETQYF. In DNA, the CDR3 is TGTGCCAGCAGCTTGGAGGCCAGCTTCCAAGAGACCCAGTACTTC.

The rearrangement joins TRBV6-1 to TRBJ1-1, with no clear D. V was shortened by 4 bases and J by 0 bases, with 12 bases between the two germline ends. CDR3 length: 15 amino acids. Germline assignment: CDR1 MNHNS and CDR2 SASEGT. The CDR3 region has the DNA TGTGCCAGCAGTGCCCACTCCCGGCTGAACACTGAAGCTTTCTTT. Translation gives CASSAHSRLNTEAFF.

The chain combines TRBV7-6 with TRBJ2-2; a possible D gene is TRBD1 (6 bases). V gave up 6 bases and J gave up 5 bases, with 13 bases separating them. The CDR3 extends over 14 amino acids. Germline lookup yields CDR1 SGHVS and CDR2 FNYEAQ. CDR3 coding DNA: TGTGCCAGCAGTCCGGGGACAACTACCGGGGAGCTGTTTTTT. This codes for CASSPGTTTGELFF.

V and J are TRBV5-1 and TRBJ2-1; D is uncertain. CDR1 and CDR2 from the germline V gene are SGHRS and YFSETQ. Trimming cost V 5 bases and J 0 bases, with 9 bases left between them. The CDR3 has 14 residues. CDR3 coding DNA: TGCGCCAGCAGTAAGCAATTCTCCTACAATGAGCAGTTCTTC. Translating gives CASSKQFSYNEQFF.

The genes are TRBV27 and TRBJ2-1; 10 positions agree with TRBD2. CDR1 is MNHEY and CDR2 is SMNVEV in the germline V gene (reference sequence). V dropped 4 bases and J dropped 2; count of bases not matched to a gene: 5. The CDR3 loop spans 16 amino acids. CDR3 bases: TGTGCCAGCAGTTCCCTTGGACTAGCGGCCTACAATGAGCAGTTCTTC. It translates to CASSSLGLAAYNEQFF.

As regards this clone: This CDR3 is also generated by other DNA sequences in the sample. The genes are TRBV27 and TRBJ2-7; D gene ambiguous. Trimming took 5 bases from V and 0 from J, leaving 8 bases between them. Per germline, CDR1 MNHEY and CDR2 SMNVEV (reference sequence). The CDR3 runs 13 residues. CDR3 DNA sequence: TGTGCCAGCAGTCTAGGTCCCTCCTACGAGCAGTACTTC. It codes for CASSLGPSYEQYF.

With respect to this clone: Other DNA sequences from this sample encode an identical CDR3 as well. CDR3 region: CASSLAPTYEQYF. In nucleotides, the CDR3 is TGCGCCAGCAGCTTGGCCCCTACGTACGAGCAGTACTTC. The chain recombines TRBV5-1 with TRBJ2-7; D is unclear. CDR1 is SGHRS, CDR2 YFSETQ, per germline. The CDR3 sequence is 13 residues long. With 0 bases removed from V and 4 bases from J, the gap between germline ends came to 8 bases.

The gene calls are TRBV11-2 and TRBJ1-4; tentatively, D is TRBD1 (6 bases). The CDR3 extends over 15 amino acids. The ends were cut back, 5 bases at V and 4 bases at J, with 14 bases in the middle. CDR1 is SGHAT and CDR2 is FQNNGV in the germline V gene. This chain's CDR3 is CASSPPAGVNEKLFF. CDR3 in DNA: TGTGCCAGCAGCCCACCGGCAGGGGTTAATGAAAAACTGTTTTTT.

The chain is built from TRBV6-5 and TRBJ2-1, with 8 bases that match TRBD2. Germline V gene data show CDR1 as MNHEY and CDR2 as SVGAGI. Trimming at V came to 0 bases and at J to 6 bases, leaving 7 bases not matched to a gene. This CDR3 spans 16 amino acids. The CDR3 reads CASSYSAGGAFNEQFF. CDR3 nucleotides: TGTGCCAGCAGTTACTCAGCCGGGGGGGCATTCAATGAGCAGTTCTTC.

This clone was counted between two and nine times. The rearrangement uses TRBV27 and TRBJ1-2; 11 bases are shared with TRBD1. Trimming at V came to 6 bases and at J to 5 bases, leaving 5 bases not matched to a gene. The germline CDR1 and CDR2 sequences are MNHEY and SMNVEV (reference sequence). The CDR3 runs 14 residues. CDR3 in amino acids: CASSEGQGAYGYTF. The CDR3 DNA sequence: TGTGCCAGCAGCGAAGGACAGGGGGCTTATGGCTACACCTTC.

This rearrangement joins TRBV27 to TRBJ1-5; no reliable D call. CDR1 MNHEY and CDR2 SMNVEV come from the germline V gene (reference sequence). Trimming cost V 7 bases and J 0 bases, with 7 bases left between them. This CDR3 has 13 residues. CDR3 protein: CASMAGSNQPQHF. The CDR3 DNA follows: TGTGCCAGCATGGCAGGTAGCAATCAGCCCCAGCATTTT.

The chain is built from TRBV5-1 and TRBJ1-1; no reliable D call. Trimming removed 0 bases from V and 1 base from J, with 10 bases in between. This CDR3 contains 15 residues. Germline-derived CDR1 and CDR2 are SGHRS and YFSETQ. The chain's CDR3 is CASSLEGNSNTEAFF. CDR3 coding DNA: TGCGCCAGCAGCTTGGAGGGTAACTCGAACACTGAAGCTTTCTTT.

The rearrangement uses TRBV28 and TRBJ2-7, with unresolved D. V lost 5 bases, J lost 3 bases, and 14 bases lay in between. Germline values: CDR1 MDHEN, CDR2 SYDVKM. There are 14 residues in the CDR3. CDR3 in amino acids: CASSPTLNSYEQYF. The DNA for the CDR3 is TGTGCCAGCAGTCCAACCTTAAACAGCTACGAGCAGTACTTC.

The V call is TRBV7-9, the J call TRBJ2-7; TRBD2 matches 15 bases. The germline gives CDR1 SEHNR, CDR2 FQNEAQ (reference sequence). The V gene end was trimmed by 4 bases and the J gene end by 5 bases; junction bases not matched to a gene: 3. This CDR3 contains 15 residues. CDR3 in amino acids: CASSSGTSGGHEQYF. DNA for the CDR3: TGTGCCAGCAGCTCCGGGACTAGCGGGGGGCACGAGCAGTACTTC. Full variable domain (remainder filled in from reference TRBV7-9 and TRBJ2-7): DTGVSQNPRHKITKRGQNVTFRCDPISEHNRLYWYRQTLGQGPEFLTYFQNEAQLEKSRLLSDRFSAERPKGSFSTLEIQRTEQGDSAMYLCASSSGTSGGHEQYFGPGTRLTVT.

V gene TRBV25-1 combines with J gene TRBJ1-2, with no clear D. The CDR3 is 13 amino acids. Germline V CDR1 and CDR2: MGHDK, SYGVNS. V lost 3 bases and J 6 bases, leaving 11 bases between the germline ends. CDR3 in amino acids: CASSDLSTDGYTF. The CDR3 nucleotides are TGTGCCAGCAGTGATCTATCCACTGATGGCTACACCTTC.

This clone was found once. This chain uses TRBV9 with TRBJ2-1; no clear D. Trimming cost V 3 bases and J 0 bases, with 7 bases left between them. The germline V gene encodes CDR1 SGDLS and CDR2 YYNGEE. The CDR3 contains 14 residues. CDR3 sequence reads: CASSDDTSYNEQFF. CDR3 coding DNA: TGTGCCAGCAGCGACGACACCTCCTACAATGAGCAGTTCTTC.

The chain combines TRBV27 with TRBJ2-3; tentatively, D is TRBD2 (6 bases). Trimming took 3 bases from V and 4 from J, leaving 23 bases between them. The germline V gene encodes CDR1 MNHEY and CDR2 SMNVEV (reference sequence). This CDR3 is 18 amino acids long. This CDR3 reads CASSFLDGGPSLADTQYF. The CDR3 nucleotides are TGTGCCAGCAGTTTTCTCGACGGGGGACCTTCTTTAGCAGATACGCAGTATTTT.

The chain employs TRBV7-2 and TRBJ2-1; possibly TRBD2 for D (6 bases). The CDR3 loop spans 17 amino acids. V was trimmed by 1 base and J by 0 bases, leaving 13 bases between them. Germline loops: CDR1 SGHTA, CDR2 FQGNSA. In DNA form, the CDR3 reads TGTGCCAGCAGCTTAGATAGCGGTACCCACTCCTACAATGAGCAGTTCTTC. Protein sequence: CASSLDSGTHSYNEQFF.

This clone was observed a single time. This chain uses TRBV13 with TRBJ2-2; no definite D call. From germline, CDR1 is PRHDT and CDR2 FYEKMQ (reference sequence). The CDR3 has 17 amino acids. V lost 2 bases and J lost 1, with 14 bases in between. The CDR3 region has the DNA TGTGCCAGCAGCTTAAATGTCGCCTCTGTGAACACCGGGGAGCTGTTTTTT. This translates into CASSLNVASVNTGELFF. Full variable domain (outside the CDR3, taken from reference TRBV13 and TRBJ2-2): AAGVIQSPRHLIKEKRETATLKCYPIPRHDTVYWYQQGPGQDPQFLISFYEKMQSDKGSIPDRFSAQQFSDYHSELNMSSLELGDSALYFCASSLNVASVNTGELFFGEGSRLTVL.

The CDR3 reads CASSPGPTTNTEAFF. The CDR3 nucleotides are TGTGCCAGCAGCCCCGGGCCGACTACGAACACTGAAGCTTTCTTT. This chain links TRBV7-9 with TRBJ1-1, with no clear D. The CDR3 covers 15 residues. Germline V CDR1 and CDR2: SEHNR, FQNEAQ (reference sequence). V lost 5 bases and J lost 1, with 14 bases in between.